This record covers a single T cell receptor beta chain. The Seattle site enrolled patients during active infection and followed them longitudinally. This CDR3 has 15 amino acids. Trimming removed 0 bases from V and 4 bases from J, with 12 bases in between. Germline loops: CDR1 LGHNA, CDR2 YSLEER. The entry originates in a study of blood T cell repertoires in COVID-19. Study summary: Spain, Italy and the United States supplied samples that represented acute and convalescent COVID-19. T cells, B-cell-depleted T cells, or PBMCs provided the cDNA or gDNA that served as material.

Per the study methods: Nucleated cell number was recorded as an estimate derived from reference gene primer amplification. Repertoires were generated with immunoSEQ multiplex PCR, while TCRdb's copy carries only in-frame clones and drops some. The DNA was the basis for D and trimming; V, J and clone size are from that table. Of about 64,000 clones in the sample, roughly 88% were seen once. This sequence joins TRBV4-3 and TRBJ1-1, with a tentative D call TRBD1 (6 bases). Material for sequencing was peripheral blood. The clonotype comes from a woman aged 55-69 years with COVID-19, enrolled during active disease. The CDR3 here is CASSQDFGGFTEAFF. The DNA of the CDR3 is TGCGCCAGCAGCCAAGACTTTGGGGGCTTCACTGAAGCTTTCTTT.